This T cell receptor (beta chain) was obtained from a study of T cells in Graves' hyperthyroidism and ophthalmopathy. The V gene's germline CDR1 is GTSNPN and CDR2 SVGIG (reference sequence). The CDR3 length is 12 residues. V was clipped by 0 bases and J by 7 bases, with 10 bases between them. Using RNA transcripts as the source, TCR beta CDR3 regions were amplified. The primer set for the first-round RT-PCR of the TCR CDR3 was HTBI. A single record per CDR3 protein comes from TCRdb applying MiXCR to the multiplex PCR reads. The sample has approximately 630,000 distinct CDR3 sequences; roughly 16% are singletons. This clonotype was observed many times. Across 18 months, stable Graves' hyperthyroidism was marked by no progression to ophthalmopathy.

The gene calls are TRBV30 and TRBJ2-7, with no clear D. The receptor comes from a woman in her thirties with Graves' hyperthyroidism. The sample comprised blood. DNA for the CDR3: TGTGCCTGGAGTGTTGCAGGCAAGGAGCAGTACTTC. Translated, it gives CAWSVAGKEQYF.